The 30 T cell receptor beta chains in this list originate from one sample, sequenced in a study of post-analysis software for immune sequencing data. Study-wide results and caveats: In patients, TRBV5-6, TRBV5-1 and TRBV20-1 belonged to five TRBV segments found more frequently than in controls.

Sequencing libraries made from TCR beta cDNA carried unique molecular identifiers. TCRdb ran MiXCR on the PCR reads and lists one entry per CDR3 protein. The repertoire includes 170,000 or so distinct CDR3 sequences, roughly 31% of them detected once, and roughly 1.6% sits in the top ten. The antigens for these receptors are not known. Sequencing was performed on blood. The receptor set was obtained from a girl between 5 and 17 years old with multiple sclerosis.

A word on this clonotype: A much more abundant neighbour one base away suggests this may be a read error. The gene calls are TRBV6-5 and TRBJ1-4; D is possibly TRBD1 (5 bases). The V end lost 5 bases, the J end lost 4 bases, and 11 bases lay between the germline ends. Germline values: CDR1 MNHEY, CDR2 SVGAGI. CDR3 size: 14 residues. The CDR3 DNA reads as TGTGCCAGCAGTCGCAGGGAGGGTAATGAAAAACTGTTTTTT. It translates to CASSRREGNEKLFF.

This clonotype was picked up a small number of times. V and J are TRBV6-6 and TRBJ2-7; the D gene is possibly TRBD1 (6 bases). V shed 6 bases and J shed 5 bases, with 8 bases lying between them. Per germline, CDR1 MNHNY and CDR2 SVGAGI (reference sequence). This CDR3 has 11 residues. CDR3: CASSRGDEQYF. The CDR3 DNA sequence: TGTGCCAGCAGCAGGGGAGACGAGCAGTACTTC.

This clonotype turned up a few times. The rearrangement uses TRBV6-6 and TRBJ2-3; 10 bases align to TRBD2. The CDR3 consists of 14 residues. CDR1 is MNHNY, CDR2 SVGAGI, per germline (reference sequence). V was clipped by 5 bases and J by 5 bases; unmatched bases: 4. The CDR3 DNA follows: TGTGCCAGCAGTCTAGCGGGAGCAGAAGATACGCAGTATTTT. Translation: CASSLAGAEDTQYF.

This clonotype was counted a few times. The chain is built from TRBV7-8 and TRBJ1-1; no clear D. Germline CDR1 reads SGHVS; CDR2 reads FQNEAQ. Trimming cost V 5 bases and J 4 bases, with 14 bases left between them. There are 14 residues in the CDR3. The CDR3 region is CASSPHRARTEAFF. CDR3 DNA sequence: TGTGCCAGCAGCCCACACCGGGCGCGCACTGAAGCTTTCTTT.

This clonotype has just a few counts. This chain uses TRBV20-1 with TRBJ2-4; weak D call: TRBD2 (5 bases). The CDR3 consists of 15 residues. The ends were cut back, 5 bases at V and 10 bases at J, with 24 bases in the middle. CDR1 DFQATT and CDR2 SNEGSKA come from the germline V gene (reference sequence). In DNA form, the CDR3 reads TGCAGTGCTGCAAAATCCGGGGATCCTTTCCTGATTCAGTACTTC. It yields the protein CSAAKSGDPFLIQYF.

Concerning this clonotype itself: This may be a read error: a much more frequent sequence differs by one nucleotide. V gene TRBV20-1 combines with J gene TRBJ1-4; D uncertain. CDR1 and CDR2 (germline): DFQATT, SNEGSKA (reference sequence). The CDR3 extends over 13 amino acids. The V and J ends lost 1 base and 10 bases respectively, with 13 bases between them. The CDR3 bases are TGCAGTGCTAGAGGCCCCGTCGGAGGAAAACTGTTTTTT. This gives the protein CSARGPVGGKLFF.

This clonotype was counted only a few times. A read error is possible here, since a much larger clone lies one base away. The J gene is TRBJ2-5, the V gene TRBV27, with 11 bases that match TRBD2. J was trimmed by 11 bases and V by 3 bases; bases with no gene match: 11. Germline lookup yields CDR1 MNHEY and CDR2 SMNVEV (reference sequence). CDR3 length equals 15 residues. CDR3 coding DNA: TGTGCCAGCAGTTTCGGGACTAGCGGATACAATGAGCAGTACTTC. Encoded protein: CASSFGTSGYNEQYF.

The rearrangement joins TRBV15 to TRBJ1-2, with no clear D. The CDR3 extends over 14 amino acids. CDR1 LNHNV and CDR2 YYDKDF come from the germline V gene (reference sequence). Trimming left V 1 base short and J 6 bases short, with 12 bases between. The CDR3 here is CATSRVGVFDGYTF. The CDR3 coding sequence is TGTGCCACCAGCAGAGTTGGGGTTTTTGATGGCTACACCTTC.

This clonotype was detected a few times. The J gene is TRBJ2-1, the V gene TRBV19; the D is unclear. Germline V gives CDR1 LNHDA, CDR2 SQIVND (reference sequence). This CDR3 contains 12 residues. V shed 9 bases and J shed 8 bases, with 14 bases lying between them. The CDR3 protein is CASGPPRDEQFF. The CDR3, as DNA: TGTGCCAGCGGGCCCCCTAGGGATGAGCAGTTCTTC. Complete variable domain (other parts from reference TRBV19 and TRBJ2-1): DGGITQSPKYLFRKEGQNVTLSCEQNLNHDAMYWYRQDPGQGLRLIYYSQIVNDFQKGDIAEGYSVSREKKESFPLTVTSAQKNPTAFYLCASGPPRDEQFFGPGTRLTVL.

This sequence joins TRBV10-2 and TRBJ2-7, with D perhaps TRBD1 (8 bases). The CDR3 contains 17 residues. With 10 bases removed from V and 3 bases from J, the gap between germline ends came to 28 bases. Germline V gives CDR1 WSHSY, CDR2 SAAADI. The CDR3 sequence: CAIATGGLQIPYYEQYF. DNA for the CDR3: TGCGCCATTGCTACAGGGGGACTACAGATCCCATACTACGAGCAGTACTTC.

The chain combines TRBV21-1 with TRBJ2-3; the D call TRBD1 from the table was never checked on the DNA. TRBV21-1 is termed a pseudogene. CDR3 length equals 15 residues. CDR3 sequence: CASSIGHGDPDTQYF. CDR3 sequence (DNA): TGTGCCAGCAGCATTGGACACGGGGACCCAGATACGCAGTATTTT.

V is TRBV7-2 and J is TRBJ2-4; 7 bases are a match to TRBD1. Germline V lookup: CDR1 SGHTA, CDR2 FQGNSA. The CDR3 is 14 residues long. V shed 4 bases, J shed 8 bases, and the junction held 8 bases outside the gene matches. CDR3: CASSSTGAADIQYF. For the CDR3, the DNA is TGTGCCAGCAGCTCCACAGGGGCCGCGGACATTCAGTACTTC.

This clonotype was observed many times. This chain connects TRBV27 to TRBJ1-2; D is unresolved. This CDR3 is built from 13 residues. Trimming removed 5 bases from V and 0 bases from J, with 7 bases in between. Germline CDR1 is MNHEY and CDR2 is SMNVEV (reference sequence). The CDR3 DNA reads as TGTGCCAGCAGTCTGCAGGCTAACTATGGCTACACCTTC. Its protein is CASSLQANYGYTF.

This clonotype was detected ten times or more. V usage is TRBV11-2 and J usage is TRBJ2-1, with TRBD2 identical over 9 bases. Unmatched junction bases numbered 9, after V lost 3 bases and J lost 9 bases. The CDR3 has 15 residues. From germline, CDR1 is SGHAT and CDR2 FQNNGV. For the CDR3, the DNA is TGTGCCAGCAGCTTCTCTCTAGCGGGGAGTGGTGAGCAGTTCTTC. This codes for CASSFSLAGSGEQFF.

Remarks on this clonotype: Possible read error: a much larger clone is one base away. J is TRBJ2-1 and V is TRBV6-5, with 11 bases lining up with TRBD2. CDR3 size: 16 residues. Germline V gene data show CDR1 as MNHEY and CDR2 as SVGAGI. The CDR3 loop is CAGSYSSLAGVNEQFF. The CDR3 DNA is TGTGCCGGCAGTTACTCATCACTAGCGGGAGTTAATGAGCAGTTCTTC.

This clonotype was seen just once. A much larger clone differs from this one at a single base, so this may be a read error. V and J are TRBV3-1 and TRBJ2-1, with TRBD2 identical over 9 bases. CDR1 is LGHDT, CDR2 YNNKEL, per germline (reference sequence). Trimming at V came to 3 bases and at J to 7 bases, leaving 4 bases not matched to a gene. The CDR3 extends over 14 amino acids. DNA of the CDR3: TGTGCCAGCAGCCAGGGACTAGCTGGAAATGAGCAGTTCTTC. Its translation is CASSQGLAGNEQFF.

This clonotype appeared many times. This sequence joins TRBV10-2 and TRBJ2-6, with D unresolved. The CDR3 extends over 15 amino acids. V was clipped by 2 bases and J by 0 bases, with 5 bases between them. Per the germline V gene, CDR1 is WSHSY and CDR2 is SAAADI. This CDR3 reads CASSEGYSGANVLTF. CDR3 in DNA: TGCGCCAGCAGTGAGGGATACTCTGGGGCCAACGTCCTGACTTTC.

At least ten counts were recorded for this clonotype. V gene TRBV20-1 combines with J gene TRBJ2-7; 10 bases line up with TRBD2. The CDR3 contains 15 residues. Germline trimming cut 2 bases from V and 5 bases from J; bases unmatched to any gene: 9. Germline values: CDR1 DFQATT, CDR2 SNEGSKA (reference sequence). CDR3: CSARSPSGGENEQYF. For the CDR3, the DNA is TGCAGTGCTAGAAGCCCTAGCGGGGGTGAGAACGAGCAGTACTTC.

This clonotype was seen ten or more times. The V and J genes are TRBV7-8 and TRBJ2-7; maybe TRBD1 (6 bases). Germline values: CDR1 SGHVS, CDR2 FQNEAQ. The length of the CDR3 is 16 residues. The V end lost 3 bases, the J end lost 4 bases, and 19 bases lay between the germline ends. The CDR3 nucleotides read TGTGCCAGCAGCTTGCCACTCGGACAGTTGACTTACGAGCAGTACTTC. The encoded protein is CASSLPLGQLTYEQYF.

This clonotype has a count of ten or more. J is TRBJ2-1 and V is TRBV12-3 or TRBV12-4; D gene ambiguous. Trimming took off 2 bases at V and 2 bases at J, with 10 bases between the two ends. This CDR3 contains 15 residues. In nucleotides, the CDR3 is TGTGCCAGCAGTTTACTGGCAGGAGCCTACAATGAGCAGTTCTTC. Translation gives CASSLLAGAYNEQFF.

This clonotype was recorded at least ten times. V and J are TRBV12-3 or TRBV12-4 and TRBJ1-2; possible D gene TRBD1, 6 bases. Trimming removed 3 bases from V and 5 bases from J, with 13 bases in between. The CDR3 is made up of 14 amino acids. CDR3 sequence reads: CASSFRRDIYGYTF. CDR3 nucleotide sequence: TGTGCCAGCAGTTTTCGCAGGGACATTTATGGCTACACCTTC.

This clonotype came up once. A much larger clone differs from this one at a single base, so this may be a read error. The rearrangement links TRBV7-6 to TRBJ2-1, with TRBD1 matching 9 bases. Germline V gene sequence: CDR1 SGHVS, CDR2 FNYEAQ. The CDR3 is 17 amino acids. V was clipped by 5 bases and J by 7 bases; unmatched bases: 15. CDR3 loop: CASSTTGGPPLKNEQFF. The CDR3 nucleotides are TGTGCCAGCAGCACCACAGGGGGCCCTCCCTTAAAGAATGAGCAGTTCTTC. The variable domain in full, with the rest retrieved from reference TRBV7-6 and TRBJ2-1, is GAGVSQSPRYKVTKRGQDVALRCDPISGHVSLYWYRQALGQGPEFLTYFNYEAQQDKSGLPNDRFSAERPEGSISTLTIQRTEQRDSAMYRCASSTTGGPPLKNEQFFGPGTRLTVL.

There are a few counts of this clonotype. This chain joins TRBV25-1 and TRBJ1-5; TRBD1 agrees at 7 bases. The CDR3 length is 13 residues. The V gene's germline CDR1 is MGHDK and CDR2 SYGVNS. Trimming cost V 4 bases and J 4 bases; bases outside gene matches: 1. CDR3: CASSAGQNQPQHF. The CDR3 region has the DNA TGTGCCAGCAGTGCGGGACAGAATCAGCCCCAGCATTTT.

This clonotype was seen a single time. The junction departs from the called germline gene at one end, perhaps through a read error. This sequence joins TRBV11-2 and TRBJ1-4, with a tentative D call TRBD1 (5 bases). This CDR3 region has 15 residues. Looked up from germline, CDR1 is SGHAT and CDR2 is FQNNGV. The chain's CDR3 is CASSLDAGFNEKLFF. The CDR3 DNA reads as TGTGCCAGCAGCCTAGATGCAGGGTTTAATGAAAAACTGTTTTTT.

Points on this clonotype: It may be a read error: a sequence one base away is much more abundant. The gene calls are TRBV15 and TRBJ1-2; tentative D call: TRBD1 (6 bases). The CDR3 contains 15 residues. Per the germline V gene, CDR1 is LNHNV and CDR2 is YYDKDF (reference sequence). The CDR3 sequence is CATSIGGRANYGHTF. CDR3 nucleotides: TGTGCCACCAGCATCGGGGGGCGGGCCAACTATGGCCACACCTTC.

The chain uses TRBV7-9 and TRBJ2-1, with a possible D match to TRBD1 (9 bases). Germline CDR1 reads SEHNR; CDR2 reads FQNEAQ (reference sequence). V dropped 5 bases and J dropped 6 bases, with 23 bases sitting between them. The CDR3 length is 17 residues. CDR3 bases: TGTGCCAGCAGCCCTGTCGGCGGACAGGGGACTAGCAATGAGCAGTTCTTC. Its translation: CASSPVGGQGTSNEQFF.

This sequence joins TRBV7-8 and TRBJ2-3; TRBD2 might be the D (5 bases). Germline lookup yields CDR1 SGHVS and CDR2 FQNEAQ. V was shortened by 3 bases and J by 7 bases, with 14 bases between the two germline ends. CDR3 size: 14 residues. In DNA form, the CDR3 reads TGTGCCAGCAGCTTGGACTGGGTAACAAATACGCAGTATTTT. Translating gives CASSLDWVTNTQYF.

The rearrangement joins TRBV5-1 to TRBJ1-1; 9 positions match TRBD1. Unmatched junction bases numbered 4, after V lost 3 bases and J lost 4 bases. Germline V lookup: CDR1 SGHRS, CDR2 YFSETQ. The CDR3 totals 14 residues. CDR3: CASSSGTGITEAFF. The CDR3 DNA sequence: TGCGCCAGCAGCTCCGGGACAGGGATCACTGAAGCTTTCTTT.

Worth noting for this clonotype: This may come from a read error, since a much larger clone is one base off. The chain joins TRBV6-5 to TRBJ2-7, with a possible D match to TRBD2 (6 bases). The end of the DNA aligns better with TRBJ2-5, so the J call may be wrong. Germline V gene data show CDR1 as MNHEY and CDR2 as SVGAGI. The CDR3 spans 13 residues. CDR3 sequence: CASGYGGQETQYF. CDR3 coding DNA: TGTGCCAGCGGTTACGGGGGACAAGAGACCCAGTACTTC.

This clonotype was detected a few times. The chain recombines TRBV4-1 with TRBJ1-1; possible D gene TRBD1, 5 bases. Germline V gives CDR1 MGHRA, CDR2 YSYEKL. Trimming took off 5 bases at V and 5 bases at J, with 15 bases between the two ends. CDR3 length equals 14 residues. The CDR3 loop is CASSGRGERTEAFF. The CDR3 DNA is TGCGCCAGCAGCGGACGAGGGGAGCGGACTGAAGCTTTCTTT.